This T cell receptor beta chain emerged from a study of PD-L1 blockade in urothelial cancer. Study-level background: About 90% of the roughly 29 patients were men with bladder-origin urothelial cancer. Blood was analyzed 3 weeks (second dose) and 6 weeks after treatment start. Study-level results: Clones that were tumor-associated expanded more in the blood of durable-benefit patients at 3 weeks. Below-median pretreatment blood TCR clonality was a predictor of better survival.

Trimming cost V 2 bases and J 5 bases; bases outside gene matches: 4. Germline V gives CDR1 SGHTA, CDR2 FQGTGA. The CDR3 is 15 amino acids. A word on this clone: Its antigen is as yet unknown.

Repertoires were generated with immunoSEQ multiplex PCR, while TCRdb's copy carries only in-frame clones and drops some. The table records about 91,000 clones, over 65% of them present only once. Sample time point: peripheral blood 6 weeks after treatment start. This specimen consisted of PBMCs, obtained around atezolizumab (anti-PD-L1) treatment. This sequence was found in a man between 65 and 85 years old with urothelial cancer. The V call is TRBV7-3, the J call TRBJ2-2; 8 nucleotides align to TRBD1. CDR3 in amino acids: CASSLLQGATGELFF. The DNA for the CDR3 is TGTGCCAGCAGCTTATTGCAGGGGGCTACCGGGGAGCTGTTTTTT.